This T cell receptor beta chain was found in a study of molecular identifiers for immune sequencing clone quantification. Looked up from germline, CDR1 is MDHEN and CDR2 is SYDVKM. V lost 2 bases and J 8 bases, leaving 13 bases between the germline ends. The CDR3 runs to 15 residues. This clonotype was observed many times. One entry per CDR3 protein, called by TCRdb with MiXCR from the PCR reads. The table lists about 640,000 distinct CDR3 sequences, just under 20% of them singletons, with roughly 0.85% in the top ten. This chain uses TRBV28 with TRBJ1-6; no firm D call. This clonotype was sampled from a human donor in good health. Some libraries in this study had Jurkat cell RNA spiked in. Specimen: naive CD8+ T cells from blood, with Jurkat cell RNA spiked in. Described subset: FACS-sorted CD8+CD4-CCR7+CD45RA+ naive T cells. The chain's CDR3 is CASSLAGFVDSPLHF. CDR3 bases: TGTGCCAGCAGTTTAGCGGGGTTTGTGGATTCACCCCTCCACTTT.